The 21 T cell receptor beta chains below come from one sample, sequenced in a study of shared clonotypes between healthy human individuals. CD8 cells regarded as naive lacked CD45RO, were positively chosen for CCR7, and omitted terminally differentiated effector memory CD45RA+ cells. The data were produced by immunoSEQ multiplex PCR, yet TCRdb's version contains in-frame clones alone and is incomplete. In the table there are around 640,000 clones, approximately 96% of which are singletons. The sequenced sample consisted of naive CD8+ T cells sorted from blood. Receptor source: a young woman in good health.

In nucleotides, the CDR3 is TGTGCCAGCAGTTTAACACAGAGAAACACTGAAGCTTTCTTT. Its translation: CASSLTQRNTEAFF. This sequence joins TRBV28 and TRBJ1-1; the D is unclear. CDR1 and CDR2 from the germline V gene are MDHEN and SYDVKM. The CDR3 loop spans 14 amino acids. With 2 bases removed from V and 2 bases from J, the gap between germline ends came to 9 bases.

The V gene is TRBV6-6, the J gene TRBJ2-7, with D unclear. Germline values: CDR1 MNHNY, CDR2 SVGAGI (reference sequence). The CDR3 spans 11 residues. Trimming left V 8 bases short and J 3 bases short, with 8 bases between. CDR3 sequence (DNA): TGTGCCAGCGGTGACCGCTACGAGCAGTACTTC. It yields the protein CASGDRYEQYF.

The rearrangement links TRBV2 to TRBJ1-5, with D unclear. The V gene lost 0 bases and the J gene lost 11 bases, with 29 bases spanning the gap. Germline V CDR1 and CDR2: SNHLY, FYNNEI. The CDR3 is made up of 19 amino acids. The CDR3, as DNA: TGTGCCAGCAGTGAAGCGTCTCTCTTTTCTTTCGACTATTCGAGGGCCCAGCATTTT. It specifies CASSEASLFSFDYSRAQHF.

The chain is built from TRBV5-5 and TRBJ1-1, with D possibly TRBD1 on 6 matching bases. Germline V gene data show CDR1 as SGHKS and CDR2 as YYEKEE (reference sequence). V was shortened by 2 bases and J by 3 bases, with 11 bases between the two germline ends. There are 14 residues in the CDR3. The DNA of the CDR3 is TGTGCCAGCAGCTTAGACACAGGGTACACTGAAGCTTTCTTT. Residues: CASSLDTGYTEAFF. The full variable domain, completed using reference TRBV5-5 and TRBJ1-1, is DAGVTQSPTHLIKTRGQQVTLRCSPISGHKSVSWYQQVLGQGPQFIFQYYEKEERGRGNFPDRFSARQFPNYSSELNVNALLLGDSALYLCASSLDTGYTEAFFGQGTRLTVV.

The rearrangement uses TRBV27 and TRBJ1-5; D not resolved. The CDR3 is 13 amino acids. V was cut by 5 bases and J by 2 bases, with 7 bases left in between. Germline V gene lookup returns CDR1 MNHEY and CDR2 SMNVEV (reference sequence). As DNA, the CDR3 is TGTGCCAGCAGTGTCTTTGGCAATCAGCCCCAGCATTTT. This codes for CASSVFGNQPQHF.

This chain uses TRBV10-1 with TRBJ2-1, with a tentative D call TRBD1 (6 bases). V lost 3 bases and J lost 8, with 14 bases in between. The CDR3 loop spans 14 amino acids. Per the germline V gene, CDR1 is WNHNN and CDR2 is SYGVQD (reference sequence). Here the CDR3 DNA reads TGCGCCAGCAGTGACCCCCCACAGGGAGATGAGCAGTTCTTC. This translates into CASSDPPQGDEQFF.

The rearrangement joins TRBV15 to TRBJ2-5; TRBD2 matches at 10 bases. CDR1 is LNHNV and CDR2 is YYDKDF in the germline V gene (reference sequence). This CDR3 has 15 amino acids. With 3 bases clipped from V and 5 bases from J, the junction kept 6 bases outside the gene matches. The CDR3 here is CATSSILAGVETQYF. CDR3 bases: TGTGCCACCAGCAGTATTCTAGCGGGAGTTGAGACCCAGTACTTC. Combining the CDR3 with reference TRBV15 and TRBJ2-5 gives the whole variable domain DAMVIQNPRYQVTQFGKPVTLSCSQTLNHNVMYWYQQKSSQAPKLLFHYYDKDFNNEADTPDNFQSRRPNTSFCFLDIRSPGLGDTAMYLCATSSILAGVETQYFGPGTRLLVL.

Only one count was recorded for this clone. The chain couples TRBV11-2 to TRBJ2-1; 8 nucleotides match TRBD2. CDR3 length: 14 amino acids. Germline lookup yields CDR1 SGHAT and CDR2 FQNNGV. The ends lost 3 bases at V and 6 bases at J; junction bases unmatched: 4. This CDR3 is CASSFGTRGNEQFF. CDR3 sequence (DNA): TGTGCCAGCAGCTTCGGGACTAGAGGCAATGAGCAGTTCTTC. The complete variable domain, with remaining parts taken from reference TRBV11-2 and TRBJ2-1, reads EAGVAQSPRYKIIEKRQSVAFWCNPISGHATLYWYQQILGQGPKLLIQFQNNGVVDDSQLPKDRFSAERLKGVDSTLKIQPAKLEDSAVYLCASSFGTRGNEQFFGPGTRLTVL.

V gene TRBV29-1 combines with J gene TRBJ2-1; 9 nucleotides match TRBD2. CDR1 SQVTM and CDR2 ANQGSEA come from the germline V gene. The CDR3 is 15 amino acids. With 4 bases clipped from V and 0 bases from J, the junction kept 4 bases outside the gene matches. The CDR3 nucleotides are TGCAGCGTTGTGAAGCGGGAGGTCTCCTACAATGAGCAGTTCTTC. Its protein product is CSVVKREVSYNEQFF.

This chain links TRBV7-9 with TRBJ2-3; TRBD2 aligns across 11 bases. From germline, CDR1 is SEHNR and CDR2 FQNEAQ (reference sequence). The V and J ends lost 5 bases and 4 bases, in that order; junction bases with no gene match: 5. The CDR3 has 15 residues. The CDR3 here is CASSDLAGGSDTQYF. The CDR3, as DNA: TGTGCCAGCAGCGATCTAGCGGGAGGCTCAGATACGCAGTATTTT.

This chain joins TRBV7-8 and TRBJ1-2; 9 bases align to TRBD1. The CDR3 sequence is 15 residues long. Germline CDR1 reads SGHVS; CDR2 reads FQNEAQ. V gave up 5 bases and J gave up 4 bases; unmatched junction bases: 8. The CDR3 region is CASSEGQGLPYGYTF. CDR3 in DNA: TGTGCCAGCAGCGAGGGACAGGGCCTTCCCTATGGCTACACCTTC.

The chain employs TRBV4-2 and TRBJ2-3; D is possibly TRBD1 or TRBD2 (5 bases each). Germline CDR1 is LGHNA and CDR2 is YNFKEQ. The CDR3 covers 15 residues. V was shortened by 4 bases and J by 0 bases, with 11 bases between the two germline ends. CDR3 bases: TGTGCCAGCAGCCCATCCGGGACGAGCACAGATACGCAGTATTTT. This translates into CASSPSGTSTDTQYF.

Only one count was recorded for this clone. This chain joins TRBV14 and TRBJ2-5; TRBD2 is a possible D gene (5 bases). The closer fit of TRBJ2-7 to the DNA end suggests the J call may be wrong. CDR3 length equals 12 residues. Germline V CDR1 and CDR2: SGHDN, FVKESK. CDR3 DNA sequence: TGTGCCAGCAGCCACGGACTCTACGAGCAGTACTTC. Residues: CASSHGLYEQYF.

This clone was seen a single time. This sequence joins TRBV7-2 and TRBJ2-1; D is unresolved. Trimming left V 1 base short and J 2 bases short, with 12 bases between. The V gene's germline CDR1 is SGHTA and CDR2 FQGNSA. The CDR3 length is 16 residues. The CDR3 coding sequence is TGTGCCAGCAGCTTAGTTGGTAGTCCTGCCTACAATGAGCAGTTCTTC. Encoded protein: CASSLVGSPAYNEQFF.

The chain uses TRBV15 and TRBJ1-3; 8 bases map to TRBD1. CDR1 is LNHNV, CDR2 YYDKDF, per germline (reference sequence). The CDR3 is made up of 17 amino acids. The junction had 4 bases not matched to a gene; V was cut back by 0 bases and J by 0 bases. CDR3 DNA: TGTGCCACCAGCAGAGATTGGACAGGGTACTCTGGAAACACCATATATTTT. Translating gives CATSRDWTGYSGNTIYF.

On this clone itself: This CDR3 is also generated by other DNA sequences in the sample. The gene calls are TRBV4-1 and TRBJ2-2, with D uncertain. V was trimmed by 1 base and J by 0 bases, leaving 6 bases between them. CDR3 length equals 15 residues. The germline CDR1 and CDR2 sequences are MGHRA and YSYEKL. The CDR3 sequence: CASSQAGANTGELFF. CDR3 coding DNA: TGCGCCAGCAGCCAAGCGGGCGCGAACACCGGGGAGCTGTTTTTT.

This clone has only one observation. The chain links TRBV2 to TRBJ2-7, with a weak D call TRBD1 (5 bases). CDR3 length equals 15 residues. CDR1 and CDR2 (germline): SNHLY, FYNNEI. Trimming took 1 base from V and 6 from J, leaving 16 bases between them. CDR3 amino acids: CASSEVGQVGFEQYF. The CDR3 nucleotides read TGTGCCAGCAGTGAAGTGGGGCAGGTTGGATTCGAGCAGTACTTC.

The chain uses TRBV27 and TRBJ2-7; D is perhaps TRBD1 (5 bases). The germline CDR1 and CDR2 sequences are MNHEY and SMNVEV (reference sequence). The CDR3 runs to 16 residues. Trimming cost V 0 bases and J 2 bases, with 14 bases left between them. CDR3 DNA sequence: TGTGCCAGCAGTTTATCGTGGCAGGGCCTTGCCTACGAGCAGTACTTC. Its translation: CASSLSWQGLAYEQYF.

The rearrangement links TRBV27 to TRBJ2-5, with 14 bases lining up with TRBD2. The CDR3 sequence is 16 residues long. J was trimmed by 2 bases and V by 5 bases; bases with no gene match: 4. Per germline, CDR1 MNHEY and CDR2 SMNVEV (reference sequence). The CDR3 loop is CASSIRLAGGQETQYF. Here the CDR3 DNA reads TGTGCCAGCAGTATACGACTAGCGGGAGGGCAAGAGACCCAGTACTTC.

V and J are TRBV28 and TRBJ1-1; D gene unclear. Germline CDR1 is MDHEN and CDR2 is SYDVKM. V lost 5 bases and J lost 5, with 18 bases in between. This CDR3 is 15 amino acids long. This CDR3 reads CASSTPYEDSTEAFF. The CDR3 nucleotides read TGTGCCAGCAGTACCCCCTACGAGGACTCTACTGAAGCTTTCTTT.

The chain uses TRBV7-3 and TRBJ1-1; TRBD1 agrees at 7 bases. CDR3 length: 14 residues. Germline CDR1 reads SGHTA; CDR2 reads FQGTGA. V shed 5 bases and J 3 bases; nucleotides not matched to a gene: 6. DNA of the CDR3: TGTGCCAGCAGCCCGAATGACAGGGACACTGAAGCTTTCTTT. It is translated as CASSPNDRDTEAFF.